What follows is one TCR beta chain and its context. Its antigen remains undetermined. Its ends do not fully match the called genes, so a read error is possible. The sample carries other DNA sequences with the same CDR3. Measured from the cysteine to the phenylalanine, the CDR3 is 14 residues long. The entry retains the CDR3 DNA only, 42 bases that are in frame from base 1. Reading the germline V gene (reference sequence) gives CDR1 SEHNR and CDR2 FQNEAQ. The cohort was made up of about 610 healthy bone marrow donors. Cohort members were all nominally healthy when sampled, although unrecorded immune exposures were likely present. The donor tested CMV seropositive, placing the donor among the roughly 270 seropositive members of the cohort. A peripheral blood sample was provided by each donor, and peripheral blood mononuclear cells were used for TCR beta sequencing. Genomic DNA extraction from the blood cell samples was performed with the Qiagen DNeasy Blood Extraction Kit.

This record belongs to a study of cytomegalovirus exposure and HLA in healthy donors (dated by TCRdb to about 2017). Notes on the research overall: In an earlier analysis of 587 of the donors, about 260 Gb of sequence data and 117 million unique TCR beta sequences from about 180 million T cells were reported. An early release covering roughly 600 HLA-typed donors comprised about 320 gigabases of sequencing data and around 80 million unique TCR sequences. The genetic ancestry cluster associated with self-reported Caucasian donors included roughly 84% of the 398 genotyped donors. The study aimed to test whether cataloging public T cell receptors could reveal signatures of past pathogen exposure. Using immunosequencing, the study profiled T cell repertoires from roughly 650 subjects and related those repertoires to cytomegalovirus serostatus. In addition to the first cohort of 650 to 800 subjects, a separate validation cohort of 130 or so different subjects was used. To predict cytomegalovirus infection status, the study combined high-throughput TCR immunosequencing, statistical association of individual TCRs with disease status, and machine learning. A later analysis re-analyzed previously published TCR beta repertoires from several hundred donors and added high-resolution HLA genotyping to study TCR occurrence patterns. The later analysis used no new phenotypic data to find candidate immune exposures, relying instead on TCR beta sequences and their occurrence across donors. To decide whether each TCR beta V gene segment behaved as functional or pseudogenic, an earlier analysis of some 570 of the donors relied on high-throughput TCR beta sequencing. Alongside the repertoire data, information on donor age, sex, ethnicity and CMV serostatus was compiled. A later genetic analysis took genome-wide SNP genotypes for about three fifths of the 666 donors and used that subset as a discovery cohort. Every discovery cohort repertoire had been produced on one sequencing platform. Both class I and class II loci were covered by HLA typing, at four-digit resolution. The number of donors typed differed by locus, with 629-630 for A, B, C, DRB1 and DQB1, more than 500 for DQA1, about 610 for DPA1, and about 450 for DPB1. Five DR-DQ haplotypes were treated as single units for association and clustering because of strong linkage in the cohort. Among about 410 genotyped donors of the cohort, an average of around 220,000 unique TCR beta nucleotide sequences was sequenced per donor, of which about 18% were non-productive.

What the study reported, not specific to this receptor: In the study, around 150 TCR beta chains were listed as associated with cytomegalovirus. According to a later analysis, TCR association rates differed among HLA loci, with DRB1 alleles showing the most associated TCRs and HLA-C alleles showing the fewest. In an earlier analysis of a few hundred of the donors, most TCR beta V segments were observed in productive rearrangements about 87% or about 30% of the time, broadly matching IMGT annotations. A later analysis found that HLA-associated TCR beta chains were more clonally expanded and had lower generation probabilities than equally common non-associated chains. According to the authors, the approach could potentially be generalized to other disease states and immunological phenotypes. Because HLA typing was missing for some donors at each locus, association tests included only the typed subset. Some IMGT-functional V segments, including TRBV6-2 and TRBV6-3, could not be distinguished by the 87-base-pair reads and were therefore excluded. In a later analysis, most CMV-associated TCR beta chains were found to appear HLA-restricted, with HLA associations seemingly driven largely by CMV exposure. Compared with the approximately 670-donor mean, donors in an Asian-associated ancestry cluster had fewer N-insertions in productive TCRs, according to a later genetic analysis. Roughly uniform sequencing depth across donors was assumed in presence/absence analyses, although this assumption may not hold. In vitro tests confirmed that a few of the cytomegalovirus-associated TCR beta chains recognize cytomegalovirus antigens. Strong co-occurrence of HLA alleles, especially DR and DQ, made assigning TCR associations to individual alleles difficult. Specific HLA alleles were associated with 15,000 to 20,000 TCR beta sequences at a false discovery rate of 0.05 in a later analysis. A cluster of highly shared sequence variants was judged likely to represent a technical artifact of the sequencing pipeline. Correlated functional status among segregating V segments might reflect linkage disequilibrium, but an unknown experimental factor could not be ruled out. The cohort was sequenced for TCR beta chains only, and without alpha or paired-chain data the features that could be detected were limited. While some public TCRs were present in many individuals, most TCR sequences turned up only very rarely across donors. A further reported finding was that TCR beta sequences accurately predicted the HLA-A and HLA-B alleles for most subjects in the first cohort. In a later genetic analysis, a missense DCLRE1C variant was associated with V-gene and J-gene trimming of TCR beta chains, and the association was replicated in an independent cohort. In a later analysis, several top co-occurrence clusters were reported to appear linked to parvovirus B19, influenza, CMV and Epstein-Barr virus. CMV serostatus was the only immune exposure information available for the cohort. Because counts were too low, more than 15 rarely observed V segments, including chromosome 9 orphons, were left out of the earlier analysis of about 500 of the donors. The classifier was reported to diagnose cytomegalovirus status with high specificity and sensitivity in both the original cohort and the validation cohort.

The library came from the immunoSEQ multiplex PCR assay. For the multiplex PCR, a mixture combining 60 forward primers for TCR Vbeta segments and 13 reverse primers for TCR Jbeta segments was used. Amplification of the CDR3 region of rearranged TCR beta genes was performed with a multiplex PCR assay on genomic DNA. The amplified TCR beta libraries were sequenced on the Illumina HiSeq System as 87-base-pair reads. Per the authors' processing: A later analysis tallied about 77 million unique TCR beta chains across the 650 to 750 repertoires, and around 12 million of those chains were shared by two or more donors. To remove PCR and sequencing errors, raw reads were error-corrected and collapsed into unique sequences using a nearest-neighbor algorithm that merged closely related sequences. V, D and J gene segments were assigned by aligning CDR3 sequences to IMGT reference sequences. For a sequence to be retained, at least a six-nucleotide match to both a V gene segment and a J gene segment was required. A rearrangement was called productive if the CDR3 had no stop codons and remained in frame with V and J, and every other rearrangement was called non-productive. CDR3 was defined according to IMGT convention as the region running from the second conserved V-encoded cysteine to the conserved J-encoded phenylalanine. Sequences without an unambiguous match to a single V gene segment were excluded from the earlier analysis of about 640 of the donors. In an earlier analysis of approximately 550 of the donors, V segments were called functional above 56.7% productive rearrangements and were called segregating when the between-donor standard deviation exceeded 5%. To diagnose cytomegalovirus status from the catalog of TCR beta chain sequences, a statistical classification framework was built. In a later analysis, TCR nucleotide sequences were compared against IMGT/GENE-DB human TR gene sequences so that V and J genes could be assigned. A later analysis assigned CDR3 sequences and most-parsimonious VDJ recombination scenarios with the TCRdist pipeline. In a later analysis, each TCR beta chain was defined by its CDR3 amino acid sequence together with its V-gene family, and reads lacking a unique V-gene family were excluded. As a way to deal with suspected cross-contamination and a sequencing artifact, a later analysis dropped over 550 nucleotide sequences that were highly shared and had low generation probability. In a later analysis, a clonal expansion index for each public chain was calculated from normalized within-repertoire ranks of inferred template counts. In a later analysis, generation probabilities were computed using a VDJ recombination model fitted to out-of-frame rearrangements, and the results were checked against IGoR. A later analysis scored TCR-TCR, TCR-HLA and TCR-CMV co-occurrence with hypergeometric tests, applying a repertoire-size bias correction to TCR pairs. False discovery rates were estimated in a later analysis by permuting HLA or CMV assignments 20 times. In a later analysis, co-occurring TCRs were grouped using DBSCAN, with TCRdist sequence similarity added in when clustering inside HLA-allele-positive subsets. Co-occurrence clustering excluded repertoires with fewer than 30,000 or more than 120,000 public chains, plus five with anomalous nucleotide sharing. TCRdb mirrors the immuneACCESS table, restricted to in-frame sequences. Some clones are absent from its copies; in checked studies, under half trace to an unresolved V gene, and the reason for the others is unknown. V and J calls and clone size are those listed in that table; D and trimming were worked out from the DNA. In this sample the table shows roughly 140,000 clones, almost 85% of which occur a single time. The ten largest clones take up approximately 6% of the sample.

This receptor chain uses TRBV7-9 and TRBJ1-2, and 8 bases in between align with TRBD1. The receptor was isolated from a man in his thirties or forties in good health and CMV-seropositive. Sequencing was done on a sample of PBMCs. For the CDR3, the sequence is CASSPGPRGLGYTF. The sequenced DNA is TGCGCCAGCAGCCCGGGCCCCAGGGGGCTTGGCTACACCTTC.